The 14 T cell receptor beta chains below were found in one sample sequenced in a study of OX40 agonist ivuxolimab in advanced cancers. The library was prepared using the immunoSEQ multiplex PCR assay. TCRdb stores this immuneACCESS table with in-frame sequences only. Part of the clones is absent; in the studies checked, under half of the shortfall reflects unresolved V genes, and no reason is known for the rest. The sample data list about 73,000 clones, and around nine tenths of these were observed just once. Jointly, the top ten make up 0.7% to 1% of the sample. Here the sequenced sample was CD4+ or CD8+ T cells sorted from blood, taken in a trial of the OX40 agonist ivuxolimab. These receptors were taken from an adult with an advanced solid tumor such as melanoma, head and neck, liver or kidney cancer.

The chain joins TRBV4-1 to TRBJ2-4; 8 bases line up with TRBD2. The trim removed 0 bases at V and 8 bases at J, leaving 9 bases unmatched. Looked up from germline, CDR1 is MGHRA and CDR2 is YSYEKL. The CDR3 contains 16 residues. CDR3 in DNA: TGCGCCAGCAGCCAAGAGCCCGGGGGGGCGAGGGACATTCAGTACTTC. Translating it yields CASSQEPGGARDIQYF.

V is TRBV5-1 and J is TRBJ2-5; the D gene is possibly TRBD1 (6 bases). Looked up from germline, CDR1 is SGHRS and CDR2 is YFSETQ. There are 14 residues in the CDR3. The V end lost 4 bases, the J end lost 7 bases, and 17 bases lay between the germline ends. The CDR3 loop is CASSPGGHQSTQYF. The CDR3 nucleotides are TGCGCCAGCAGCCCTGGGGGACACCAGTCGACCCAGTACTTC. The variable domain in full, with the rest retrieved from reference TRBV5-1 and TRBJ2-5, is KAGVTQTPRYLIKTRGQQVTLSCSPISGHRSVSWYQQTPGQGLQFLFEYFSETQRNKGNFPGRFSGRQFSNSRSEMNVSTLELGDSALYLCASSPGGHQSTQYFGPGTRLLVL.

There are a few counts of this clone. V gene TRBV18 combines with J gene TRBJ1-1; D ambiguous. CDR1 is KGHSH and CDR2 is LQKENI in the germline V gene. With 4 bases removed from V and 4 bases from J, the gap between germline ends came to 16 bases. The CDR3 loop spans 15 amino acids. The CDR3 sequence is CASSRTAEGSTEAFF. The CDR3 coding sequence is TGTGCCAGCTCACGAACCGCAGAGGGATCCACTGAAGCTTTCTTT.

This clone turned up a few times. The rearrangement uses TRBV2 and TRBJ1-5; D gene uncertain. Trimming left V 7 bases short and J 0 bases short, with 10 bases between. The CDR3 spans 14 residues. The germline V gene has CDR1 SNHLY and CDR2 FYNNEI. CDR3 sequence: CASKSFDSNQPQHF. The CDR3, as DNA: TGTGCCAGCAAATCGTTCGATAGCAATCAGCCCCAGCATTTT.

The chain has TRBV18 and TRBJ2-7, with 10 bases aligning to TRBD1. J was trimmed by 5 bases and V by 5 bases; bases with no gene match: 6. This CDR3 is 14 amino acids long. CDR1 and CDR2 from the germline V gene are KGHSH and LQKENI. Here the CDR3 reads CASSTRQGAHEQYF. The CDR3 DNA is TGTGCCAGCTCAACACGACAGGGGGCCCACGAGCAGTACTTC.

Here the CDR3 reads CASSQTVVTGELFF. The DNA for the CDR3 is TGTGCCAGCAGCCAGACAGTTGTCACCGGGGAGCTGTTTTTT. The chain carries TRBV28 and TRBJ2-2; TRBD1 is a possible D gene (5 bases). V dropped 6 bases and J dropped 4 bases, with 12 bases sitting between them. This CDR3 has 14 residues. Germline V gene sequence: CDR1 MDHEN, CDR2 SYDVKM.

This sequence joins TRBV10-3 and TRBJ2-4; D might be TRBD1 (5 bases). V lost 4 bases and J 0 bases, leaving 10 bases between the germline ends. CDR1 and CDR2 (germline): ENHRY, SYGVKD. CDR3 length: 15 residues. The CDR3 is CAISAGHLAKNIQYF. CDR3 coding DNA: TGTGCCATCAGTGCAGGACACCTAGCCAAAAACATTCAGTACTTC.

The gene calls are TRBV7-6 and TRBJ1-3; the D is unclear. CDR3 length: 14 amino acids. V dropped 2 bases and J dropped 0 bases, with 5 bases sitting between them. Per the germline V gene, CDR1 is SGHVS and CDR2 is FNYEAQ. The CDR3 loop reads CASSLRGSGNTIYF. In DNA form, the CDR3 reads TGTGCCAGCAGCTTACGGGGCTCTGGAAACACCATATATTTT.

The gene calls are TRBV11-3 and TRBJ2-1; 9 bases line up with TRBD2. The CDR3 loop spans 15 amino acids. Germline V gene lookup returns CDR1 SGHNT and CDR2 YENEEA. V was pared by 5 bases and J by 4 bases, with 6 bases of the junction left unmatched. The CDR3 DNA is TGTGCCAGCAGCCTCGGGACTAGCAGATACAATGAGCAGTTCTTC. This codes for CASSLGTSRYNEQFF.

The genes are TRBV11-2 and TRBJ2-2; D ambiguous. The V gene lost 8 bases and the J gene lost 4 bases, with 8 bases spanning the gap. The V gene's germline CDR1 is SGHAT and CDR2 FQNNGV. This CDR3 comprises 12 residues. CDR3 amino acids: CASSAATGELFF. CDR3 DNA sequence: TGTGCCAGCTCTGCAGCCACCGGGGAGCTGTTTTTT.

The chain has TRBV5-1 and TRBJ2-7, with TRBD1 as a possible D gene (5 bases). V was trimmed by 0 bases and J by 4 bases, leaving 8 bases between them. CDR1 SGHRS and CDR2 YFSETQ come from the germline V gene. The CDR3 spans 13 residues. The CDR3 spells CASSLDQGYEQYF. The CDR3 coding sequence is TGCGCCAGCAGCTTGGACCAGGGATACGAGCAGTACTTC.

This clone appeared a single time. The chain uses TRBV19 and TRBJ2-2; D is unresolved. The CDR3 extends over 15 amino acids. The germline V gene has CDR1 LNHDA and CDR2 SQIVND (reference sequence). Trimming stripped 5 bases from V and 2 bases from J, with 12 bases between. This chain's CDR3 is CASSLRTSNTGELFF. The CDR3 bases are TGTGCCAGTAGTCTCAGGACGTCAAACACCGGGGAGCTGTTTTTT.

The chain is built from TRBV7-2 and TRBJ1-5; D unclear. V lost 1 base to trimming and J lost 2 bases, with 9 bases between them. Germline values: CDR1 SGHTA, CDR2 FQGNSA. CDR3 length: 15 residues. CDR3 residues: CASSLEAGRNQPQHF. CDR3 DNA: TGTGCCAGCAGCTTAGAAGCGGGTCGCAATCAGCCCCAGCATTTT.

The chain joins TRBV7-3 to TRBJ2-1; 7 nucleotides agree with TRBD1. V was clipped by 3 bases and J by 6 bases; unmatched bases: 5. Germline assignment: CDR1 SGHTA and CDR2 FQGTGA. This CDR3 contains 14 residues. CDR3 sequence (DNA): TGTGCCAGCAGCTTGCACAGGGGCAGCAATGAGCAGTTCTTC. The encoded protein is CASSLHRGSNEQFF.